This entry lists 28 T cell receptor beta chains sequenced from one sample in a study of long-term antiretroviral therapy in people with HIV. The libraries were made with immunoSEQ v3.0 at survey level. Produced via immunoSEQ multiplex PCR; TCRdb's table is partial and in-frame only. The table includes about 32,000 clones, 95% to 98% detected once. The material sequenced was unsorted PBMCs, taken 7.6 years after starting antiretroviral therapy. These receptors all stem from a man aged 25 to 45 with HIV.

The chain recombines TRBV4-3 with TRBJ2-7; the D is unclear. Germline loops: CDR1 LGHNA, CDR2 YSLEER. This CDR3 has 15 amino acids. V gave up 4 bases and J gave up 0 bases, with 13 bases separating them. CDR3 bases: TGCGCCAGCAGCCGGATCCTGGGTCCCTCCTACGAGCAGTACTTC. The encoded protein is CASSRILGPSYEQYF.

This chain links TRBV7-9 with TRBJ2-2; no reliable D call. The ends were cut back, 0 bases at V and 1 base at J, with 3 bases in the middle. The CDR3 length is 14 residues. Germline CDR1 SEHNR, CDR2 FQNEAQ (reference sequence). In DNA form, the CDR3 reads TGTGCCAGCAGCTTAGCAGGGAACACCGGGGAGCTGTTTTTT. Translating it yields CASSLAGNTGELFF.

The rearrangement uses TRBV6-1 and TRBJ2-2; tentative D call: TRBD2 (6 bases). CDR1 is MNHNS and CDR2 is SASEGT in the germline V gene. Trimming cost V 6 bases and J 8 bases, with 13 bases left between them. This CDR3 has 13 amino acids. The chain's CDR3 is CASRKDYMGELFF. In DNA form, the CDR3 reads TGTGCCAGCAGAAAGGACTATATGGGGGAGCTGTTTTTT.

This rearrangement joins TRBV6-1 to TRBJ1-2; D unclear. The germline V gene has CDR1 MNHNS and CDR2 SASEGT. The V end was cut by 6 bases, the J end by 6 bases, with 17 bases between. The CDR3 has 14 residues. The CDR3 region is CASRPPGSLDGYTF. The CDR3 nucleotides read TGTGCCAGCAGACCTCCCGGGAGCCTTGATGGCTACACCTTC.

Notes on this clone: Compared with germline, one end of the junction differs, possibly owing to a read error. The J gene is TRBJ2-2, the V gene TRBV7-7, with no clear D. The CDR3 spans 14 residues. CDR1 is SSHAT and CDR2 is FNYEAQ in the germline V gene (reference sequence). For the CDR3, the DNA is TGTGCTAGCAGGACGGGCATAAACACCGGGGAGCTGTTTTTT. Translating it yields CASRTGINTGELFF.

The V gene is TRBV6-5, the J gene TRBJ2-5; 7 nucleotides match TRBD1. J gave up 3 bases and V 6 bases, and 1 base lay outside the gene matches. The CDR3 sequence is 12 residues long. Germline CDR1 and CDR2: MNHEY and SVGAGI. CDR3 amino acids: CASRQGKETQYF. The CDR3 bases are TGTGCCAGCAGACAGGGGAAAGAGACCCAGTACTTC.

The chain employs TRBV28 and TRBJ1-5; 10 bases match TRBD1. CDR1 is MDHEN and CDR2 is SYDVKM in the germline V gene. The V segment lost 6 bases and the J segment 4 bases; nucleotides outside the gene matches: 3. This CDR3 region has 14 residues. Written as DNA, the CDR3 is TGTGCCAGCAGCTGGGGACAGGGGAATCAGCCCCAGCATTTT. Protein product: CASSWGQGNQPQHF.

V is TRBV19 and J is TRBJ2-1; D perhaps matches TRBD1 (6 bases). The germline gives CDR1 LNHDA, CDR2 SQIVND (reference sequence). The CDR3 is 14 residues long. The V and J ends lost 8 bases and 0 bases respectively, with 11 bases between them. The DNA for the CDR3 is TGTGCCAGTGGTTGGACAGACTCCTACAATGAGCAGTTCTTC. Translation gives CASGWTDSYNEQFF.

The rearrangement links TRBV6-5 to TRBJ1-6; D not resolved. CDR1 and CDR2 from the germline V gene are MNHEY and SVGAGI. Between the trimmed V and J ends, which lost 2 bases and 1 base, there was a span of 9 bases. There are 16 residues in the CDR3. CDR3 sequence reads: CASSYRRESYNSPLHF. CDR3 sequence (DNA): TGTGCCAGCAGTTACCGTAGGGAGTCCTATAATTCACCCCTCCACTTT.

J is TRBJ2-1 and V is TRBV4-3, with D maybe TRBD2 (5 bases). Germline V gene lookup returns CDR1 LGHNA and CDR2 YSLEER. The CDR3 length is 16 residues. V was shortened by 2 bases and J by 8 bases, with 19 bases between the two germline ends. CDR3 residues: CASSQSSGRRYDEQFF. DNA for the CDR3: TGCGCCAGCAGCCAAAGCTCGGGCAGGAGGTACGATGAGCAGTTCTTC.

The chain joins TRBV2 to TRBJ2-7; 7 bases are a match to TRBD1. The germline V gene encodes CDR1 SNHLY and CDR2 FYNNEI. The CDR3 is 13 amino acids. V gave up 5 bases and J gave up 7 bases; unmatched junction bases: 8. The CDR3 is CASSQDRVGEQYF. CDR3 DNA: TGTGCCAGCAGTCAAGACAGGGTGGGGGAGCAGTACTTC.

J is TRBJ2-3 and V is TRBV15; 7 nucleotides line up with TRBD2. The CDR3 has 14 residues. Unmatched junction bases numbered 5, after V lost 8 bases and J lost 0 bases. From germline, CDR1 is LNHNV and CDR2 YYDKDF (reference sequence). The CDR3 DNA reads as TGTGCCACCTCAGCGGGAACCAGCACAGATACGCAGTATTTT. Translation: CATSAGTSTDTQYF.

This clone was found once. The V gene is TRBV4-1, the J gene TRBJ1-5; 8 nucleotides line up with TRBD1. Germline V gene data show CDR1 as MGHRA and CDR2 as YSYEKL. V dropped 4 bases and J dropped 0; count of bases not matched to a gene: 5. The CDR3 extends over 16 amino acids. The CDR3 loop reads CASSRSDRASNQPQHF. The CDR3 DNA reads as TGCGCCAGCAGCCGTTCGGACAGGGCTAGCAATCAGCCCCAGCATTTT.

The chain has TRBV7-9 and TRBJ2-7; weak D call: TRBD2 (5 bases). Trimming shortened V by 4 bases and J by 4 bases, and 8 bases separated the two germline ends. Germline V CDR1 and CDR2: SEHNR, FQNEAQ (reference sequence). The CDR3 sequence is 12 residues long. CDR3 nucleotides: TGTGCCAGCAGCTCGGAGGCTTACGAGCAGTACTTC. This translates into CASSSEAYEQYF.

The chain's CDR3 is CASSRLGRNGYTF. The CDR3 region has the DNA TGTGCCAGCAGCCGCTTGGGGCGGAATGGCTACACCTTC. The chain uses TRBV5-6 and TRBJ1-2; perhaps TRBD1 as D (5 bases). Germline loops: CDR1 SGHDT, CDR2 YYEEEE. Trimming took 4 bases from V and 6 from J, leaving 13 bases between them. The CDR3 covers 13 residues.

CDR3 sequence reads: CATSRFDRAGGEKLFF. Written as DNA, the CDR3 is TGTGCCACCAGCAGATTTGACAGGGCAGGAGGTGAAAAACTGTTTTTT. This chain uses TRBV15 with TRBJ1-4; 7 bases are a match to TRBD1. J lost 7 bases, V lost 2 bases, and 10 bases had no gene match. Looked up from germline, CDR1 is LNHNV and CDR2 is YYDKDF (reference sequence). The CDR3 runs 16 residues.

The genes are TRBV20-1 and TRBJ2-2, with D possibly being TRBD1 (6 bases). The CDR3 spans 11 residues. The germline V and J ends were trimmed by 5 bases and 7 bases, with 8 bases remaining between them. CDR1 is DFQATT, CDR2 SNEGSKA, per germline (reference sequence). The CDR3 DNA sequence: TGCAGTGCTTCCAGGGGCGGGGAGCTGTTTTTT. It encodes CSASRGGELFF.

The J gene is TRBJ2-5, the V gene TRBV10-3; either TRBD1 or TRBD2 may supply D (5 bases each). The length of the CDR3 is 15 residues. Trimming took off 10 bases at V and 2 bases at J, with 20 bases between the two ends. Per germline, CDR1 ENHRY and CDR2 SYGVKD. In nucleotides, the CDR3 is TGTGCCACCCGGCAGGGCACGACTACTCAAGAGACCCAGTACTTC. Protein product: CATRQGTTTQETQYF.

The chain links TRBV2 to TRBJ2-7, with 7 bases fitting TRBD1. The CDR3 is 12 amino acids. Germline V gene sequence: CDR1 SNHLY, CDR2 FYNNEI. J lost 3 bases, V lost 6 bases, and 2 bases had no gene match. CDR3 sequence reads: CASRTGYYEQYF. Here the CDR3 DNA reads TGTGCCAGCAGGACAGGGTACTACGAGCAGTACTTC.

The rearrangement links TRBV6-6 to TRBJ1-5, with D unresolved. The V end was cut by 8 bases, the J end by 1 base, with 9 bases between. CDR3 size: 13 residues. From germline, CDR1 is MNHNY and CDR2 SVGAGI (reference sequence). The CDR3 region has the DNA TGTGCCAGCGCGGGCGACAGCAATCAGCCCCAGCATTTT. Amino acids: CASAGDSNQPQHF.

The chain has TRBV29-1 and TRBJ1-1; 7 bases align to TRBD1. The germline CDR1 and CDR2 sequences are SQVTM and ANQGSEA. This CDR3 region has 17 residues. V trimming: 7 bases; J trimming: 1 base; junction bases outside the gene matches: 18. The CDR3 DNA reads as TGCAGCGCCGGCCCTCATCGTAGGGGGCGAGCGAACACTGAAGCTTTCTTT. Protein sequence: CSAGPHRRGRANTEAFF.

The chain has TRBV7-9 and TRBJ2-7; D is tentatively TRBD1 or TRBD2 (5 bases each). This CDR3 has 12 residues. The V end lost 8 bases, the J end lost 1 base, and 9 bases lay between the germline ends. Germline loops: CDR1 SEHNR, CDR2 FQNEAQ (reference sequence). CDR3 sequence reads: CASGTVSYEQYF. CDR3 nucleotide sequence: TGTGCCAGCGGGACGGTTTCCTACGAGCAGTACTTC.

Only one count was recorded for this clone. CDR3 bases: TGCGCCAGCAGCTTGGACAGGGGTGGCTACACCTTC. Residues: CASSLDRGGYTF. The rearrangement uses TRBV5-1 and TRBJ1-2, with TRBD1 matching 7 bases. Germline V gene sequence: CDR1 SGHRS, CDR2 YFSETQ. V lost 0 bases, J lost 7 bases, and 0 bases stayed unmatched. The CDR3 length is 12 residues.

The rearrangement links TRBV11-1 to TRBJ1-1; D is unclear. The ends were cut back, 3 bases at V and 4 bases at J, with 12 bases in the middle. Germline CDR1 reads SGHAT; CDR2 reads FQDESV (reference sequence). CDR3 size: 14 residues. CDR3 nucleotides: TGTGCCAGCAGCTTGATTGGTTTTGGCACTGAAGCTTTCTTT. Residues: CASSLIGFGTEAFF. The variable domain in full, with the rest retrieved from reference TRBV11-1 and TRBJ1-1, is EAEVAQSPRYKITEKSQAVAFWCDPISGHATLYWYRQILGQGPELLVQFQDESVVDDSQLPKDRFSAERLKGVDSTLKIQPAELGDSAMYLCASSLIGFGTEAFFGQGTRLTVV.

This clone appeared a single time. The V call is TRBV5-4, the J call TRBJ2-5; D may be TRBD1 or TRBD2 (5 bases each). This CDR3 contains 12 residues. Trimming pared 2 bases from V and 5 bases from J, leaving 7 bases between. The germline gives CDR1 SGHNT, CDR2 YYREEE (reference sequence). CDR3 amino acids: CASSFGDETQYF. As DNA, the CDR3 is TGTGCCAGCAGCTTTGGGGACGAGACCCAGTACTTC. The full variable domain, rest sourced from reference TRBV5-4 and TRBJ2-5, is ETGVTQSPTHLIKTRGQQVTLRCSSQSGHNTVSWYQQALGQGPQFIFQYYREEENGRGNFPPRFSGLQFPNYSSELNVNALELDDSALYLCASSFGDETQYFGPGTRLLVL.

The chain joins TRBV5-4 to TRBJ2-5; no reliable D call. Trimming removed 1 base at V and 3 bases at J, with 7 bases between. The CDR3 sequence is 13 residues long. In germline, CDR1 is SGHNT, CDR2 YYREEE (reference sequence). This chain's CDR3 is CASSLYLKETQYF. The DNA for the CDR3 is TGTGCCAGCAGCTTGTATCTGAAAGAGACCCAGTACTTC.

J is TRBJ1-4 and V is TRBV6-5; D may be TRBD1 (6 bases). Per germline, CDR1 MNHEY and CDR2 SVGAGI. V gave up 1 base and J gave up 3 bases, with 9 bases separating them. The CDR3 is 15 residues long. The CDR3, as DNA: TGTGCCAGCAGTTACTTCAGGGGAGCTAATGAAAAACTGTTTTTT. It translates to CASSYFRGANEKLFF.

The chain recombines TRBV7-8 with TRBJ1-2; D is ambiguous. The CDR3 consists of 15 residues. Germline assignment: CDR1 SGHVS and CDR2 FQNEAQ. The V end was cut by 2 bases, the J end by 3 bases, with 13 bases between. CDR3 DNA sequence: TGTGCCAGCAGCTTACTAGGCGCGGGCTACTATGGCTACACCTTC. Protein: CASSLLGAGYYGYTF.